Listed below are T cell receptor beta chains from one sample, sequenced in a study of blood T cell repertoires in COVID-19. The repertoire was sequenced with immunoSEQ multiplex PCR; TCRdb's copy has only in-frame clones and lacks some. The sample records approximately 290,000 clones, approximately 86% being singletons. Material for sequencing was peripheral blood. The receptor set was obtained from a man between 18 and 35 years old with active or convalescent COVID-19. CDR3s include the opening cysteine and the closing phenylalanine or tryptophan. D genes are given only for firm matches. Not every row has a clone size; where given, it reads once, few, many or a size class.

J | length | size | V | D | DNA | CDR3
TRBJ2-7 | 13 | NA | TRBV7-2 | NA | TGTGCCAGCAGCTTTTATGACGGGTACGAGCAGTACTTC | CASSFYDGYEQYF
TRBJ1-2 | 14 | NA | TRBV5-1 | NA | TGCGCCAGCAGCTTGGTTGGCAGGGTGGGAGGCTACACCTTC | CASSLVGRVGGYTF
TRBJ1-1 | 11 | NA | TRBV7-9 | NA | TGTGCCAGCAGCTTAGGAGTTGAAGCTTTCTTT | CASSLGVEAFF
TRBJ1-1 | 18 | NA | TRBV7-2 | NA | TGTGCCAGCAGCTTAGCCAGGTCAGGAGGTTCCCTGAACACTGAAGCTTTCTTT | CASSLARSGGSLNTEAFF
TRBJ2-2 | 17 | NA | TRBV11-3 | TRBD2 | TGTGCCAGCAGCCCGACGGCTAGCGGGGGTAGTACCGGGGAGCTGTTTTTT | CASSPTASGGSTGELFF
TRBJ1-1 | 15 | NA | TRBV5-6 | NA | TGTGCCAGCAGCTTGGCCGGGGGGCCGAACACTGAAGCTTTCTTT | CASSLAGGPNTEAFF
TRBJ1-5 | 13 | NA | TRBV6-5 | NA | TGTGCCAGCAATCAGGGCATTAATCAGCCCCAGCATTTT | CASNQGINQPQHF
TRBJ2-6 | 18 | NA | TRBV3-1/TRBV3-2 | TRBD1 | TGTGCCAGCAGCAAACTTGGGACAGGGATATCGGGGGCCAACGTCCTGACTTTC | CASSKLGTGISGANVLTF
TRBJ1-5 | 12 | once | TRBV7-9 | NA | TGTGCCAGCAGCTTAGGTGCGCAGCCCCAGCATTTT | CASSLGAQPQHF
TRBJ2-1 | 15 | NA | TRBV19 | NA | TGTGCCAGTAGTATCAGGGGGGAATTTTACCATGAGCAGTTCTTC | CASSIRGEFYHEQFF
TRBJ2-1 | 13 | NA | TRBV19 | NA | TGTGCCAGTAGTATAGCTCTTTACAATGAGCAGTTCTTC | CASSIALYNEQFF
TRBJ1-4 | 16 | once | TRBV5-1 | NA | TGCGCCAGCAGCAGGACGACGGCGGGGGCTAATGAAAAACTGTTTTTT | CASSRTTAGANEKLFF
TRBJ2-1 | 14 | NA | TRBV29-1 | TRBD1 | TGCAGCGTCGCCGGGACAGGGGGTTTGAGTGAGCAGTTCTTC | CSVAGTGGLSEQFF
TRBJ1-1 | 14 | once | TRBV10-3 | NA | TGTGCCATCAGTGCATCAGGACAGAACACTGAAGCTTTCTTT | CAISASGQNTEAFF
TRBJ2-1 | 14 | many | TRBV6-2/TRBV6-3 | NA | TGTGCCAGCAGTTACTCGAGCGGCTACAATGAGCAGTTCTTC | CASSYSSGYNEQFF
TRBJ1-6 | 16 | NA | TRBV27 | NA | TGTGCCAGCAGTTTAATGCTCGGGACTTCTAATTCACCCCTCCACTTT | CASSLMLGTSNSPLHF
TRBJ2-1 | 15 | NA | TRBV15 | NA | TGTGCCACCAGTCCCCTGGACAGCTCCTACAATGAGCAGTTCTTC | CATSPLDSSYNEQFF
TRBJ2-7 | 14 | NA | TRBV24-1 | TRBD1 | TGTGCCACCAGCTCCGGACAGGACCCATTCGGGCAGTACTTC | CATSSGQDPFGQYF
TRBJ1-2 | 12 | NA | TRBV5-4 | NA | TGTGCCAGCAGCCCGGGTAACTATGGCTACACCTTC | CASSPGNYGYTF
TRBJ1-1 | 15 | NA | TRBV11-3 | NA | TGTGCCAGCAAGCACCGTCGGACAGCTATCACTGAAGCTTTCTTT | CASKHRRTAITEAFF
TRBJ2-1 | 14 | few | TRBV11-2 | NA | TGTGCCAGCAGCTTCCATCTAGCCGGCAATGAGCAGTTCTTC | CASSFHLAGNEQFF
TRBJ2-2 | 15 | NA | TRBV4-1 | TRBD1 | TGCGCCAGCAGCCAACTGACAGGGAAGGCCGGGGAGCTGTTTTTT | CASSQLTGKAGELFF
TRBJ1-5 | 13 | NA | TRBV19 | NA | TGTGCCAGTAGTCGGGAAAGGGATCAGCCCCAGCATTTT | CASSRERDQPQHF
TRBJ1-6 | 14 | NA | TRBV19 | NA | TGTGCCAGTAGTATTAAGACAGGACTCCCACCCCTCCACTTT | CASSIKTGLPPLHF
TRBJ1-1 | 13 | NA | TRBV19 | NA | TGTGCCAGTAGTATGGGGGCCGGGACTGAAGCTTTCTTT | CASSMGAGTEAFF
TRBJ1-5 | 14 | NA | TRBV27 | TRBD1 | TGTGCCAGCAGGACAGGGGGTTTTAGTCAGCCCCAGCATTTT | CASRTGGFSQPQHF
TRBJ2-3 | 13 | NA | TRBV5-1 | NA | TGCGCCAGCAGCTTTTCAATCACAGATACGCAGTATTTT | CASSFSITDTQYF
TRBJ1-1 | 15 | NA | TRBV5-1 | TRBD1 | TGCGCCAGCAGCTTGGTACAACAGGGGGACACTGAAGCTTTCTTT | CASSLVQQGDTEAFF
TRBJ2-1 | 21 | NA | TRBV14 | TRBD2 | TGTGCCAGCAGCCAAGATCCGGAGGGACTAGCGGGATTAACAGGGTACAATGAGCAGTTCTTC | CASSQDPEGLAGLTGYNEQFF
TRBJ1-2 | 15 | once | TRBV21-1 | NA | TGTGCCAGCAGCAAAGTTGGTGCGGGCTATGGTGGCTACACCTTC | CASSKVGAGYGGYTF
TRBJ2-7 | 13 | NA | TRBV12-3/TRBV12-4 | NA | TGTGCCAGCAGTTTAGGGACAGTCCCTGACGCGTACTTC | CASSLGTVPDAYF
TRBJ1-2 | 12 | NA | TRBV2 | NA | TGTGCCAGCAACGCGGACAGTGATGGCTACACCTTC | CASNADSDGYTF
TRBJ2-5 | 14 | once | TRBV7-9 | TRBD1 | TGTGCCAGCAGCTTAGGGGACAGGGTCGAGACCCAGTACTTC | CASSLGDRVETQYF
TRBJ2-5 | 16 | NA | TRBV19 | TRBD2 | TGTGCCAGTAGTACCCCACTAGCGGGAGGCAGAGAGACCCAGTACTTC | CASSTPLAGGRETQYF
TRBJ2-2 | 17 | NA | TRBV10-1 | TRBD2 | TGCGCCAGCAGTCCTAGCGGGGGAAGCTTGAACACCGGGGAGCTGTTTTTT | CASSPSGGSLNTGELFF
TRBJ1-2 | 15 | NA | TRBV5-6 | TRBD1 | TGTGCCAGCAGCTCAGGACAGGGGGATTTCTATGGCTACACCTTC | CASSSGQGDFYGYTF
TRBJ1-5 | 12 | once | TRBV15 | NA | TGTGCCACCTGGTCGGGAGGCGAGCCCCAGCATTTT | CATWSGGEPQHF
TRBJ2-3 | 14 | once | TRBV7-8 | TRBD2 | TGTGCCAGCAGAAGCGGGAGTGGGACAGATACGCAGTATTTT | CASRSGSGTDTQYF
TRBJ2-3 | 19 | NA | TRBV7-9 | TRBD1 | TGTGCCAGCAGCTACACCGTCTCCTACAGGGGGCATGTGGCAGATACGCAGTATTTT | CASSYTVSYRGHVADTQYF
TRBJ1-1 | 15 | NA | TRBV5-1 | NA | TGCGCCAGCAGCACGACCGTGGGTCGGGACACTGAAGCTTTCTTT | CASSTTVGRDTEAFF
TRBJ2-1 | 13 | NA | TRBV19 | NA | TGTGCCAGTAGTGCCTCGAGCTACAATGAGCAGTTCTTC | CASSASSYNEQFF
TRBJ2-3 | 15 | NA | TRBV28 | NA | TGTGCCAGCAGTGAAGGGGGTCCCAGCACAGATACGCAGTATTTT | CASSEGGPSTDTQYF
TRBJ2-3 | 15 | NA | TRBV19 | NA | TGTGCCAGTAGTATCGGGGTCAGAATGACAGATACGCAGTATTTT | CASSIGVRMTDTQYF
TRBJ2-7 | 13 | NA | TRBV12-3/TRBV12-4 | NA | TGTGCCAGCAGTTTGGGGGCAAGCGGCGAGCAGTACTTC | CASSLGASGEQYF
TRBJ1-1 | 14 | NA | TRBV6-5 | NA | TGTGCCAGCAGTTGGCAGGGATTGAACACTGAAGCTTTCTTT | CASSWQGLNTEAFF
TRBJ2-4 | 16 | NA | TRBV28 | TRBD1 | TGTGCCAGCAGCTCGACAGGGGCCTCTCCCAAAAACATTCAGTACTTC | CASSSTGASPKNIQYF